This T cell receptor beta chain was found in a study of blood T cell repertoires in COVID-19. Study-wide context: The United States, Italy and Spain provided the acute and convalescent COVID-19 samples. The analysed material was cDNA or gDNA that came from T cells, B-cell-depleted T cells, or PBMCs.

Seattle's enrolled individuals joined amid active infection and were then monitored longitudinally. Authors' analysis steps: Using reference gene primer amplification, nucleated cell counts were estimated. The protocol was immunoSEQ multiplex PCR, while the TCRdb copy is restricted to in-frame clones and leaves out a portion. V and J calls and clone size are copied from that table; D and trimming were computed from the DNA. The top ten clones hold roughly 5% of a sample with some 120,000 clones, roughly 90% of them seen once. CDR1 is MRHNA, CDR2 SNTAGT, per germline. Trimming pared 8 bases from V and 2 bases from J, leaving 18 bases between. This CDR3 is 16 amino acids long.

The TCR originated in a man in his 60s with COVID-19, enrolled during active disease. The V and J genes are TRBV6-4 and TRBJ2-2, with a weak D call TRBD2 (6 bases). Sequenced input: peripheral blood. CDR3 DNA sequence: TGTGCCAGCTCCCCGAAGAGCGGGCCTAACACCGGGGAGCTGTTTTTT. As protein: CASSPKSGPNTGELFF.